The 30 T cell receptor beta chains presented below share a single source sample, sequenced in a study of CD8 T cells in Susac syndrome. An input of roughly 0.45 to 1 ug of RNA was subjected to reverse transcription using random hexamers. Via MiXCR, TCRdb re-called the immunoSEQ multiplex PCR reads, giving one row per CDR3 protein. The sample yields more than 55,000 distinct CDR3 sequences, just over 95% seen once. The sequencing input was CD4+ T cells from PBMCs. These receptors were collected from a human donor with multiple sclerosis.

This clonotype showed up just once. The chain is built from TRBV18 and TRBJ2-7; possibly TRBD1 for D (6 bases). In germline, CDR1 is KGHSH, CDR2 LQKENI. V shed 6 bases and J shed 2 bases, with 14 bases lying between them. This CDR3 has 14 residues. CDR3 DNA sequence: TGTGCCAGCTCTAAAAAGACAGGCCCCTACGAGCAGTACTTC. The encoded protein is CASSKKTGPYEQYF.

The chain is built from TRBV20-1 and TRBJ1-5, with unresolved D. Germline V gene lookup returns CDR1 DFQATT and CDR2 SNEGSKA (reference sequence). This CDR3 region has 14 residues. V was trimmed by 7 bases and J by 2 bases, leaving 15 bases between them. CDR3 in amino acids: CSVRGRGGNQPQHF. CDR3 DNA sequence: TGCAGTGTCAGAGGTCGAGGTGGCAATCAGCCCCAGCATTTT.

CDR3 DNA: TGTGCCAGCAGTGCTCAGGGGCCTCGTAGTTGGGGCTACACCTTC. Protein: CASSAQGPRSWGYTF. The chain joins TRBV9 to TRBJ1-2; D perhaps matches TRBD1 (6 bases). The germline V gene has CDR1 SGDLS and CDR2 YYNGEE. Trimming took off 5 bases at V and 8 bases at J, with 22 bases between the two ends. This CDR3 is 15 amino acids long.

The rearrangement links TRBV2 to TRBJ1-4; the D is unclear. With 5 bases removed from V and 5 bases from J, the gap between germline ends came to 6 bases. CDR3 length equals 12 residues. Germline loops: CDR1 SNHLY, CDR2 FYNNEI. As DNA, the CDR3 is TGTGCCAGCAGTCAAGGGAATGAAAAACTGTTTTTT. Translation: CASSQGNEKLFF.

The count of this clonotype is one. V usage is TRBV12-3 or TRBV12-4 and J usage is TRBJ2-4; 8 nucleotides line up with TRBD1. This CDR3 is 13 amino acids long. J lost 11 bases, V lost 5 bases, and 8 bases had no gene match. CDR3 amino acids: CASSPDREPFQYF. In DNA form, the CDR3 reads TGTGCCAGCAGTCCGGACAGGGAACCGTTTCAGTACTTC.

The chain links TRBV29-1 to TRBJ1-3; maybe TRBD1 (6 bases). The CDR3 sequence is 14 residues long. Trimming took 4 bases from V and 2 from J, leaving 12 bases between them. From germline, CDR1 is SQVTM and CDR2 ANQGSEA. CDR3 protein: CSVVVRGAGNTIYF. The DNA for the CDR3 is TGCAGCGTTGTAGTCAGGGGAGCTGGAAACACCATATATTTT.

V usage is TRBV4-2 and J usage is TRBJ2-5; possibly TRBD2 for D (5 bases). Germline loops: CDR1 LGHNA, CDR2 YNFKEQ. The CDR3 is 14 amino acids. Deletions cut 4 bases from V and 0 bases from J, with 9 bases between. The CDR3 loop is CASSRQRYQETQYF. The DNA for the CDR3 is TGTGCCAGCAGCCGTCAGCGGTACCAAGAGACCCAGTACTTC.

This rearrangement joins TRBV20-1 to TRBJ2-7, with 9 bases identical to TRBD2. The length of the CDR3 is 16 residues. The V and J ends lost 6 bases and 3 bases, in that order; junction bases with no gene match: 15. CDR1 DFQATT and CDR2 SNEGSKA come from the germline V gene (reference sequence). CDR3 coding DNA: TGCAGTGCCTTGGGCGGGGGGGGCCCCTCCTACTACGAGCAGTACTTC. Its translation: CSALGGGGPSYYEQYF.

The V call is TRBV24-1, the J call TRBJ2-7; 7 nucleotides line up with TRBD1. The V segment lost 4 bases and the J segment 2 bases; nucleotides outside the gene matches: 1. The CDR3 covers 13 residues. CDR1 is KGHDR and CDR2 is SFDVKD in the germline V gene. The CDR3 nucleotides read TGTGCCACCAGTGAAGGACAGGCCTACGAGCAGTACTTC. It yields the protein CATSEGQAYEQYF.

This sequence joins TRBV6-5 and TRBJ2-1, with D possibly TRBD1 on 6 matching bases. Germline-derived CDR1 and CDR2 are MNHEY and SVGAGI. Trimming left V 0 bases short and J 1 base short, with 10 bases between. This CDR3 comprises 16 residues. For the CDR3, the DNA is TGTGCCAGCAGTTACTCCATAGGACAGTCCTACAATGAGCAGTTCTTC. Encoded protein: CASSYSIGQSYNEQFF.

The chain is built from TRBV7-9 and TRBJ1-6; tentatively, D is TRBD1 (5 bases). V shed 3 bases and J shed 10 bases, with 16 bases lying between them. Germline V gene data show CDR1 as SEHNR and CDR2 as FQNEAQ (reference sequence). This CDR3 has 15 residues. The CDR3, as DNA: TGTGCCAGCAGCTTTCGGGGACCGCCGAGATCACCCCTCCACTTT. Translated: CASSFRGPPRSPLHF.

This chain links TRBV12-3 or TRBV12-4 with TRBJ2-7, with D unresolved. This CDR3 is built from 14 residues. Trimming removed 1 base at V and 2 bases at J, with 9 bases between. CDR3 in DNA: TGTGCCAGCAGTTTAGGAGTTATCCCCTACGAGCAGTACTTC. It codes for CASSLGVIPYEQYF.

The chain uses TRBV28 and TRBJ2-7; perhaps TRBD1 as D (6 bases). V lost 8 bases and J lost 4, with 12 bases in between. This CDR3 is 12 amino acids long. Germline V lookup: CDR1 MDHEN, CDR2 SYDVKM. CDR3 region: CASLDRTYEQYF. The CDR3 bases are TGTGCCAGCCTTGACAGGACTTACGAGCAGTACTTC.

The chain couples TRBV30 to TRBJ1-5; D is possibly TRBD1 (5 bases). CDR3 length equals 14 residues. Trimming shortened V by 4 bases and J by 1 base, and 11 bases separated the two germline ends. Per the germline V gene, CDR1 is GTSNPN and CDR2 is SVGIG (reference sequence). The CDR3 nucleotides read TGTGCCTGGACCCCGGGACGGAGCAATCAGCCCCAGCATTTT. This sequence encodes CAWTPGRSNQPQHF.

The CDR3 DNA sequence: TGTGCCAGCAGCCAAGACAGGGTTGGGAGGACCCAGTACTTC. Its protein product is CASSQDRVGRTQYF. The chain recombines TRBV3-1 with TRBJ2-5, with D perhaps TRBD1 or TRBD2 (5 bases each). Trimming pared 0 bases from V and 7 bases from J, leaving 12 bases between. The CDR3 spans 14 residues. Germline V gene data show CDR1 as LGHDT and CDR2 as YNNKEL (reference sequence).

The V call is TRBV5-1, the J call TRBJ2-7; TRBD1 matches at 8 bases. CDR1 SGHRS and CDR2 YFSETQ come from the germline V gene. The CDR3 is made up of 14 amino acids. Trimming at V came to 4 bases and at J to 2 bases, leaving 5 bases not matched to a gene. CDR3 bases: TGCGCCAGCAGCACCTACAGGGGGGCCTACGAGCAGTACTTC. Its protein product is CASSTYRGAYEQYF. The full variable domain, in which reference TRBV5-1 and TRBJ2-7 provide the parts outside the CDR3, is KAGVTQTPRYLIKTRGQQVTLSCSPISGHRSVSWYQQTPGQGLQFLFEYFSETQRNKGNFPGRFSGRQFSNSRSEMNVSTLELGDSALYLCASSTYRGAYEQYFGPGTRLTVT.

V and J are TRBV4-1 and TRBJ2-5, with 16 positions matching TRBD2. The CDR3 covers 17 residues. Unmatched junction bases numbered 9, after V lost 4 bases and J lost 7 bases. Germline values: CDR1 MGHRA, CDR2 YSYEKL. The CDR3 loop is CASSPAGTSGGAGTQYF. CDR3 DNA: TGCGCCAGCAGCCCCGCCGGGACTAGCGGGGGGGCCGGGACCCAGTACTTC.

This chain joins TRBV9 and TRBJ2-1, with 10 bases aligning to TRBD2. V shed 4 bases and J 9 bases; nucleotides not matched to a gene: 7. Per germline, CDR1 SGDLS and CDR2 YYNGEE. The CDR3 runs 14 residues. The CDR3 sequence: CASSPLAGSSEQFF. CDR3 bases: TGTGCCAGCAGCCCACTAGCGGGGAGCTCTGAGCAGTTCTTC.

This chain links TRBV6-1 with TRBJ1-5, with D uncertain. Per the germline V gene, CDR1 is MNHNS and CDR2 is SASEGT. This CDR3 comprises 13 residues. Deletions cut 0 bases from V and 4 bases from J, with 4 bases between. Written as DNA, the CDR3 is TGTGCCAGCAGTGAAGCAAAGAATCAGCCCCAGCATTTT. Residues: CASSEAKNQPQHF.

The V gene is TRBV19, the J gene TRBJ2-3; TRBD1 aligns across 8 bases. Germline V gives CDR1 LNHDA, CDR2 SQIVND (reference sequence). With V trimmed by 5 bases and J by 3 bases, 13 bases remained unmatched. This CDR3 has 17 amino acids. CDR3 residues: CASSVTGTGLSTDTQYF. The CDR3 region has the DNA TGTGCCAGTAGTGTCACCGGGACAGGTCTTTCAACAGATACGCAGTATTTT.

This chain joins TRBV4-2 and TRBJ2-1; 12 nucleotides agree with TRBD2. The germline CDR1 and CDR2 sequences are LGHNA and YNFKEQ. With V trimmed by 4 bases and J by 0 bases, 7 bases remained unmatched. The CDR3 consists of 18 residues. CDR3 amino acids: CASSPQTSGGRSYNEQFF. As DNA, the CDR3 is TGTGCCAGCAGCCCTCAAACTAGCGGGGGGCGCTCCTACAATGAGCAGTTCTTC.

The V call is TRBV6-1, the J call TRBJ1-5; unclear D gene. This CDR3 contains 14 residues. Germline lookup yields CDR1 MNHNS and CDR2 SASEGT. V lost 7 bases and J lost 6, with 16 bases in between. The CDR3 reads CASMGRIAGQPQHF. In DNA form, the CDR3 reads TGTGCCAGCATGGGTCGTATAGCAGGTCAGCCCCAGCATTTT.

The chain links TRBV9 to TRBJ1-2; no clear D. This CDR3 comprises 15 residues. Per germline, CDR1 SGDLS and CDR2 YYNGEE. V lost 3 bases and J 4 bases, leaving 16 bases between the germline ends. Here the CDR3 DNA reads TGTGCCAGCAGCGCAGAACCAGGATCTCCCTATGGCTACACCTTC. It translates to CASSAEPGSPYGYTF.

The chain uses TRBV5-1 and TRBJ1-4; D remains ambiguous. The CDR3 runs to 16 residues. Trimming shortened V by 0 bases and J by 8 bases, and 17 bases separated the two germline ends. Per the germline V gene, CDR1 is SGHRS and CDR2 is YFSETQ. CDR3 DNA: TGCGCCAGCAGCTTGGGGCCTTCCGGAGGATGGGAAAAACTGTTTTTT. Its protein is CASSLGPSGGWEKLFF.

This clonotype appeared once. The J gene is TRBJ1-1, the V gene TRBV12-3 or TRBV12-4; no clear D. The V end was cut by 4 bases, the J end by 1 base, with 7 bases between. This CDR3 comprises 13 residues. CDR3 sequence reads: CASSSPGNTEAFF. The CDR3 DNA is TGTGCCAGCAGTTCTCCAGGGAACACTGAAGCTTTCTTT.

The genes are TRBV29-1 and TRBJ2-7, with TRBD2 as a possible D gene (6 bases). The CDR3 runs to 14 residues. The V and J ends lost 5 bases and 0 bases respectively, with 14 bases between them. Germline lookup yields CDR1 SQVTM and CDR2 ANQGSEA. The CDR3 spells CSVWKTGDSYEQYF. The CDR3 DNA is TGCAGCGTTTGGAAGACGGGGGACTCCTACGAGCAGTACTTC.

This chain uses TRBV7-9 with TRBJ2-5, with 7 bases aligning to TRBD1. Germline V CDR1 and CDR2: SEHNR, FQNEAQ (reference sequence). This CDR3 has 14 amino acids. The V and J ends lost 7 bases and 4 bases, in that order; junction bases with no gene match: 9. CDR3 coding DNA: TGTGCCAGCACTCCAGGGGGTGTTGTAGAGACCCAGTACTTC. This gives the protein CASTPGGVVETQYF.

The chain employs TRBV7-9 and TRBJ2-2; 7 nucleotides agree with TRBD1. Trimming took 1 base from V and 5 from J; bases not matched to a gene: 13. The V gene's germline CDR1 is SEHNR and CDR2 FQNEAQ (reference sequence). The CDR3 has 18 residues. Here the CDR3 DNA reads TGTGCCAGCAGCTTAGGACGACAGGGCCACTCAGAAACCGGGGAGCTGTTTTTT. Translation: CASSLGRQGHSETGELFF.

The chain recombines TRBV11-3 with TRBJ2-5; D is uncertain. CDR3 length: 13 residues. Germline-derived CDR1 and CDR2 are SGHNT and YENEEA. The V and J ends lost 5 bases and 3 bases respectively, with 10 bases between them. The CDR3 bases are TGTGCCAGCAGCGAGCCCAGGAAAGAGACCCAGTACTTC. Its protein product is CASSEPRKETQYF.

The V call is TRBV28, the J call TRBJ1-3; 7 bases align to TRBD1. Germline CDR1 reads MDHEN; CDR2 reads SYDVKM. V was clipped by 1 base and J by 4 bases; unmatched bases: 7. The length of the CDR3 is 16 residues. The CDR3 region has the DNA TGTGCCAGCAGTTTATTCGGCGCAGGGGGGGGAAACACCATATATTTT. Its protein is CASSLFGAGGGNTIYF.